The present entry profiles one T cell receptor (beta chain) with its context. This sample was taken from a study of cytomegalovirus exposure and HLA in healthy donors. The PCR employed 60 Vbeta primers together with 13 Jbeta primers. Libraries were prepared by immunoSEQ multiplex PCR; TCRdb keeps only in-frame clonotypes and omits some of them. In the table there are 150,000 to 200,000 clones, roughly a tenth of which are singletons. This cohort consisted of healthy bone marrow donors. This CDR3 region has 14 residues. V was shortened by 1 base and J by 3 bases, with 9 bases between the two germline ends. Germline loops: CDR1 SGHRS, CDR2 YFSETQ.

The gene calls are TRBV5-1 and TRBJ2-3; D unclear. The TCR sequence derives from a woman younger than 45 in good health and CMV-seropositive. Material: PBMCs. CDR3 region: CASSLLGGTDTQYF. For the CDR3, the DNA is TGCGCCAGCAGCTTGTTAGGCGGTACAGATACGCAGTATTTT.